Listed below are T cell receptor beta chains from one sample, sequenced in a study of T cell repertoires in cytomegalovirus infection. Antigens for these TCRs are unknown. Via MiXCR, TCRdb re-called the reads, giving one row per CDR3 protein. The sample lists some 940,000 distinct CDR3 sequences, around 32% occurring once. The source was cultured CD8+ T cells from PBMCs, collected from culture after CMV antigen stimulation. The receptor set was obtained from a human donor in good health (CMV status not recorded). Some clones in this sample may be carry-over from other donors' samples. CDR3s include the opening cysteine and the closing phenylalanine or tryptophan. D genes are given only for firm matches. Where a row states a size, it is once, few, many or the class of an expanded clone; other rows omit it.

TGTGCCAGCAGTCTCCTCTTCCATGAGCAGTTCTTC CASSLLFHEQFF NA TRBV12-3/TRBV12-4 NA TRBJ2-1
TGTGCCAGCAGTTTATATCAACGACCGGGGTTCTCCTACAATGAGCAGTTCTTC CASSLYQRPGFSYNEQFF NA TRBV28 few TRBJ2-1
TGTGCCAGCAGCTTAGACGGGCTTCAGGGGGCGTATAATTCACCCCTCCACTTT CASSLDGLQGAYNSPLHF TRBD1 TRBV11-1 few TRBJ1-6
TGTGCCAGTAGTGTTCGTGCCATGAACACTGAAGCTTTCTTT CASSVRAMNTEAFF NA TRBV19 NA TRBJ1-1
TGTGCCAGCAGTGAAGGGGACGGCTCCTACAATGAGCAGTTCTTC CASSEGDGSYNEQFF NA TRBV2 NA TRBJ2-1
TGTGCCAGCAGCCAGAGGGGGCCCGGGACAGGGGGCGCCGGGAGGTTCCACAATGAGCAGTTCTTC CASSQRGPGTGGAGRFHNEQFF TRBD1 TRBV7-2 many TRBJ2-1
TGTGCCAGCAGTTTCCCAGACGAGCAGTTCTTC CASSFPDEQFF NA TRBV28 NA TRBJ2-1
TGCGCCAGCAGTCGTTCGACAGGTGGTACGCAGTATTTT CASSRSTGGTQYF NA TRBV23-1 NA TRBJ2-3
TGTGCCAGCAGTTTATCACTAGCGGGGGTTACTAGCACAGATACGCAGTATTTT CASSLSLAGVTSTDTQYF TRBD2 TRBV27 NA TRBJ2-3
TGTGCCAGCAGCCCAAAACGGGCAGATACGCAGTATTTT CASSPKRADTQYF NA TRBV13 NA TRBJ2-3
TGTGCCAGCAGCCCCCGGGGAACCGGGGAGCTGTTTTTT CASSPRGTGELFF NA TRBV7-6 many TRBJ2-2
TGTGCCAGCAGTCCAAGCCGGGACTATCAGGCAGATACGCAGTATTTT CASSPSRDYQADTQYF TRBD2 TRBV27 many TRBJ2-3
TGTGCCAGCAGCGTAGCGGCACAGAACACCGGGGAGCTGTTTTTT CASSVAAQNTGELFF NA TRBV9 NA TRBJ2-2
TGTGCCATCAGGGTGTTGGCGGGGGGGCGCACAGATACGCAGTATTTT CAIRVLAGGRTDTQYF TRBD2 TRBV10-3 NA TRBJ2-3
TGTGCCAGCGGCTTCAGACCCTGGGGCACTGAAGCTTTCTTT CASGFRPWGTEAFF NA TRBV6-2/TRBV6-3 NA TRBJ1-1
TGTGCCAGCAGTTTATCGGGGGGCTATGGCTACACCTTC CASSLSGGYGYTF NA TRBV12-3/TRBV12-4 many TRBJ1-2
TGCGCCAGCAGCCAAGAAAGGAACCAATACAATGAGCAGTTCTTC CASSQERNQYNEQFF NA TRBV4-1 few TRBJ2-1
TGTGCCACCAGCGAGCAGGGGGTCGGGTCCTACAATGAGCAGTTCTTC CATSEQGVGSYNEQFF TRBD1 TRBV15 NA TRBJ2-1
TGTGCCACCAGTGGAAGGGCGAACACCGGGGAGCTGTTTTTT CATSGRANTGELFF NA TRBV24-1 NA TRBJ2-2
TGTGCCAGCAGTGAGAGTGCTGAAAAACTGTTTTTT CASSESAEKLFF NA TRBV6-1 NA TRBJ1-4